This T cell receptor beta chain came from a study of blood T cell dynamics during melanoma immunotherapy. Produced via immunoSEQ multiplex PCR; TCRdb's table is partial and in-frame only. The sample consists of over 6,000 clones, approximately 88% of them appearing once. The CDR3 is 14 residues long. Germline CDR1 SGDLS, CDR2 YYNGEE. Between the trimmed V and J ends, which lost 0 bases and 2 bases, there was a span of 8 bases. Time point indicated: week 3, after first cycle of checkpoint inhibitor. No patient had earlier systemic cancer treatment, concurrent immunosuppressants, or another active cancer.

This specimen was blood, taken from a patient treated with checkpoint blockade. This receptor was obtained from a human donor with melanoma. The chain recombines TRBV9 with TRBJ1-1; tentatively, D is TRBD1 (6 bases). The CDR3: CASSVVQGNTEAFF. CDR3 DNA sequence: TGTGCCAGCAGCGTAGTACAGGGAAACACTGAAGCTTTCTTT.